The 17 T cell receptor beta chains listed next were all sequenced from one sample in a study of blood T cell repertoires in COVID-19. Some clones are missing from TCRdb's copy, which holds only in-frame ones; the method was immunoSEQ multiplex PCR. This sample has over 20,000 clones, with around 84% found just once. Specimen: peripheral blood. The receptor source for this set is a man aged 50 or older with active COVID-19.

This CDR3 reads CASALERGGEDTQYF. The CDR3 bases are TGTGCTAGTGCCTTGGAGCGGGGGGGTGAGGATACGCAGTATTTT. The chain couples TRBV12-5 to TRBJ2-3; 10 nucleotides agree with TRBD2. The CDR3 extends over 15 amino acids. Trimming at V came to 7 bases and at J to 6 bases, leaving 10 bases not matched to a gene. The V gene's germline CDR1 is LGHNT and CDR2 FRNRAP.

V and J are TRBV5-6 and TRBJ2-3, with D maybe TRBD2 (7 bases). CDR1 SGHDT and CDR2 YYEEEE come from the germline V gene. CDR3 length: 18 residues. V lost 3 bases and J 0 bases, leaving 20 bases between the germline ends. The CDR3 loop is CASSSSRGAPKSTDTQYF. CDR3 coding DNA: TGTGCCAGCAGCTCCAGCCGGGGGGCACCTAAGAGCACAGATACGCAGTATTTT.

This chain links TRBV5-4 with TRBJ1-2; the match to TRBD1 covers 9 bases. Germline V gene data show CDR1 as SGHNT and CDR2 as YYREEE (reference sequence). The V segment lost 0 bases and the J segment 8 bases; nucleotides outside the gene matches: 8. The CDR3 sequence is 15 residues long. CDR3 in amino acids: CASSLDRGHLGGYTF. As DNA, the CDR3 is TGTGCCAGCAGCTTGGACAGGGGGCATCTGGGCGGCTACACCTTC.

The rearrangement uses TRBV18 and TRBJ2-7; a possible D gene is TRBD2 (5 bases). The CDR3 has 16 amino acids. Germline-derived CDR1 and CDR2 are KGHSH and LQKENI. V lost 6 bases, J lost 0 bases, and 18 bases lay in between. This CDR3 reads CASSPIGKTSSYEQYF. CDR3 nucleotides: TGTGCCAGCTCCCCGATTGGTAAAACTAGCTCCTACGAGCAGTACTTC. Looking up the rest from reference TRBV18 and TRBJ2-7 gives the full variable domain: NAGVMQNPRHLVRRRGQEARLRCSPMKGHSHVYWYRQLPEEGLKFMVYLQKENIIDESGMPKERFSAEFPKEGPSILRIQQVVRGDSAAYFCASSPIGKTSSYEQYFGPGTRLTVT.

The rearrangement joins TRBV21-1 to TRBJ1-5; no check of the table's D call, TRBD1, against the DNA was made. TRBV21-1 is termed a pseudogene. The length of the CDR3 is 13 residues. The CDR3 coding sequence is TGTGCCAGCCGGACGACAGGGTTCCAGCCCCAGCATTTT. The encoded protein is CASRTTGFQPQHF.

This clone came up a few times. This chain uses TRBV5-4 with TRBJ1-1; D may be TRBD1 (5 bases). Per the germline V gene, CDR1 is SGHNT and CDR2 is YYREEE (reference sequence). The V end was cut by 4 bases, the J end by 12 bases, with 16 bases between. This CDR3 region has 12 residues. The CDR3 DNA sequence: TGTGCCAGCAGCGAGCAGGGTTCTCTACCTTTCTTT. Protein: CASSEQGSLPFF.

This clone has a handful of counts. The rearrangement links TRBV5-8 to TRBJ2-7; D is perhaps TRBD2 (5 bases). V lost 0 bases, J lost 5 bases, and 6 bases lay in between. The CDR3 length is 12 residues. Looked up from germline, CDR1 is SGHTS and CDR2 is YDEGEE. In DNA, the CDR3 is TGTGCCAGCAGCTTGGCCGGGAACGAGCAGTACTTC. This translates into CASSLAGNEQYF.

This rearrangement joins TRBV6-1 to TRBJ1-1; D perhaps matches TRBD1 (5 bases). The CDR3 has 16 residues. Germline-derived CDR1 and CDR2 are MNHNS and SASEGT. The V gene lost 3 bases and the J gene lost 2 bases, with 16 bases spanning the gap. The CDR3 DNA reads as TGTGCCAGCAGTGAGGCCTCGACAGTCGGTAACACTGAAGCTTTCTTT. Translating gives CASSEASTVGNTEAFF.

The chain links TRBV14 to TRBJ2-7, with D uncertain. CDR1 SGHDN and CDR2 FVKESK come from the germline V gene. The CDR3 is 13 residues long. V lost 1 base to trimming and J lost 3 bases, with 7 bases between them. As DNA, the CDR3 is TGTGCCAGCAGCCAAGGCAGGATCTACGAGCAGTACTTC. The encoded protein is CASSQGRIYEQYF.

The chain has TRBV7-9 and TRBJ1-1; 7 bases are a match to TRBD1. Germline CDR1 SEHNR, CDR2 FQNEAQ (reference sequence). V lost 3 bases and J lost 9; bases outside the gene matches: 13. CDR3 length equals 15 residues. In DNA, the CDR3 is TGTGCCAGCAGCTTCCCCGAGACAGGGTTGATCCAAGCTTTCTTT. It encodes CASSFPETGLIQAFF.

This chain links TRBV7-3 with TRBJ1-4, with TRBD1 matching 7 bases. V was pared by 5 bases and J by 5 bases, with 8 bases of the junction left unmatched. The germline V gene has CDR1 SGHTA and CDR2 FQGTGA. This CDR3 contains 15 residues. CDR3 sequence: CASSRTGTVNEKLFF. Written as DNA, the CDR3 is TGTGCCAGCAGCCGAACCGGGACAGTAAATGAAAAACTGTTTTTT.

The chain has TRBV14 and TRBJ1-2; no definite D call. Germline CDR1 reads SGHDN; CDR2 reads FVKESK. The CDR3 loop spans 14 amino acids. V lost 6 bases and J 6 bases, leaving 17 bases between the germline ends. CDR3 protein: CASSHRTFRHGYTF. CDR3 nucleotide sequence: TGTGCCAGCAGTCACCGGACTTTCAGACATGGCTACACCTTC.

The chain carries TRBV27 and TRBJ1-1; D gene uncertain. The ends were cut back, 1 base at V and 1 base at J, with 7 bases in the middle. Germline loops: CDR1 MNHEY, CDR2 SMNVEV (reference sequence). The CDR3 contains 14 residues. CDR3 sequence (DNA): TGTGCCAGCAGTTTATTAGCCCGGAACACTGAAGCTTTCTTT. Residues: CASSLLARNTEAFF.

CDR3 loop: CASSPDMSPYEQYF. CDR3 coding DNA: TGTGCCAGCAGCCCAGACATGTCCCCTTACGAGCAGTACTTC. The chain has TRBV27 and TRBJ2-7; D unclear. Per germline, CDR1 MNHEY and CDR2 SMNVEV (reference sequence). V was trimmed by 6 bases and J by 4 bases, leaving 16 bases between them. The CDR3 is made up of 14 amino acids.

The genes are TRBV7-9 and TRBJ2-4; TRBD1 matches 7 bases. Germline CDR1 and CDR2: SEHNR and FQNEAQ (reference sequence). This CDR3 is built from 15 residues. The V and J ends lost 4 bases and 7 bases, in that order; junction bases with no gene match: 10. CDR3 sequence: CASSSGQDGINIQYF. The DNA for the CDR3 is TGTGCCAGCAGCTCCGGACAGGACGGAATTAACATTCAGTACTTC.

This clone turned up a few times. The chain carries TRBV2 and TRBJ1-2; D is undetermined. V dropped 5 bases and J dropped 13 bases, with 8 bases sitting between them. CDR1 is SNHLY, CDR2 FYNNEI, per germline. This CDR3 is built from 9 residues. This chain's CDR3 is CASSPLSTF. The CDR3 DNA sequence: TGTGCCAGCAGTCCTCTATCCACCTTC.

J is TRBJ2-7 and V is TRBV6-2 or TRBV6-3; TRBD2 matches 13 bases. CDR1 is MNHEY, CDR2 SVGEGT, per germline. The ends lost 5 bases at V and 5 bases at J; junction bases unmatched: 3. The CDR3 has 14 amino acids. The CDR3 DNA is TGTGCCAGCAGTCCGGGACTAGCGGGGAACGAGCAGTACTTC. As protein: CASSPGLAGNEQYF.